This T cell receptor (beta chain) was sequenced for a study of OX40 agonist ivuxolimab in advanced cancers. Turning to the study itself: The dose-escalation cohort was about 87% male, with a mean age of 60 years, ranging about 23 to 80. Notes on the study in general: By week 6 at 0.1 to 3.0 mg/kg, blood CD4+ and CD8+ T cells had expanded clonally. Expanded clones were, on average, more numerous in CD8+ T cells than in CD4+.

CDR1 is SGHRS, CDR2 YFSETQ, per germline. Trimming left V 0 bases short and J 4 bases short, with 13 bases between. This CDR3 region has 15 residues. Using immunoSEQ multiplex PCR, the repertoire was profiled, and TCRdb retains in-frame clones only, with some absent. The data show about 38,000 clones, roughly 82% seen once. Regarding this clone: Its antigen remains unidentified.

This clonotype originated in an adult with an advanced solid tumor such as melanoma, head and neck, liver or kidney cancer. The input for sequencing was CD4+ or CD8+ T cells sorted from blood, taken in a trial of the OX40 agonist ivuxolimab. V and J are TRBV5-1 and TRBJ1-1; D is unclear. The CDR3 is CASSLDGPYGTEAFF. The CDR3 DNA sequence: TGCGCCAGCAGCTTGGACGGTCCTTACGGCACTGAAGCTTTCTTT.